Below are 11 T cell receptor beta chains sequenced from a single sample in a study of neurological immune-mediated disorders. A single record per CDR3 protein comes from TCRdb applying MiXCR to the 5' RACE reads. This table has about 50,000 distinct CDR3 sequences, over 3% appearing once. The specimen was PBMCs. The receptors originated from a man between 35 and 55 years old with multiple sclerosis.

This clonotype was detected many times. The chain is built from TRBV28 and TRBJ2-7; tentative D call: TRBD1 (6 bases). Trimming left V 3 bases short and J 7 bases short, with 16 bases between. The germline V gene encodes CDR1 MDHEN and CDR2 SYDVKM. The CDR3 is 14 amino acids. In DNA form, the CDR3 reads TGTGCCAGCAGTTTGCCGACAGGCCGAGGGGAGCAGTACTTC. Translated, it gives CASSLPTGRGEQYF.

This clonotype was detected many times. The chain carries TRBV10-3 and TRBJ2-7; D is uncertain. Germline-derived CDR1 and CDR2 are ENHRY and SYGVKD. V was trimmed by 6 bases and J by 6 bases, leaving 18 bases between them. The CDR3 is made up of 14 amino acids. CDR3 amino acids: CAIRGRDTSGEQYF. Written as DNA, the CDR3 is TGTGCCATCAGGGGAAGAGACACCTCAGGCGAGCAGTACTTC.

The table lists this clonotype with many counts. The V and J genes are TRBV11-3 and TRBJ2-2; D gene uncertain. The CDR3 length is 15 residues. The V gene's germline CDR1 is SGHNT and CDR2 YENEEA. Trimming removed 5 bases from V and 7 bases from J, with 17 bases in between. The CDR3 sequence is CASSPRPWTDGELFF. DNA of the CDR3: TGTGCCAGCAGCCCCCGACCCTGGACGGACGGGGAGCTGTTTTTT.

This clonotype occurred many times. The chain recombines TRBV7-9 with TRBJ2-5; TRBD1 or TRBD2 may be the D gene (5 bases each). V shed 5 bases and J shed 2 bases, with 15 bases lying between them. The CDR3 extends over 15 amino acids. Germline V gene lookup returns CDR1 SEHNR and CDR2 FQNEAQ (reference sequence). This CDR3 is CASSTRDPRQETQYF. In DNA, the CDR3 is TGTGCCAGCAGCACTCGGGACCCTAGGCAAGAGACCCAGTACTTC.

Many counts were recorded for this clonotype. V usage is TRBV10-3 and J usage is TRBJ2-6; D is uncertain. The CDR3 consists of 14 residues. Germline assignment: CDR1 ENHRY and CDR2 SYGVKD. Trimming stripped 7 bases from V and 0 bases from J, with 7 bases between. DNA for the CDR3: TGTGCCATCAATAGTTACTCTGGGGCCAACGTCCTGACTTTC. This codes for CAINSYSGANVLTF.

This clonotype has a count of ten or more. CDR3 sequence reads: CASSRGDGDTEAFF. The CDR3, as DNA: TGCGCCAGCAGCAGAGGGGATGGGGACACTGAAGCTTTCTTT. The chain is built from TRBV5-1 and TRBJ1-1; D is perhaps TRBD1 (5 bases). V lost 4 bases, J lost 3 bases, and 13 bases lay in between. The CDR3 is made up of 14 amino acids. Germline CDR1 and CDR2: SGHRS and YFSETQ.

Comment on this clonotype: It may be a read error: a sequence one base away is much more abundant. The chain has TRBV4-2 and TRBJ1-5; 8 bases agree with TRBD1. CDR1 and CDR2 (germline): LGHNA, YNFKEQ. CDR3 size: 14 residues. The CDR3 DNA reads TGTGCCAGCAGCCGCTTACAGGGGGAACAGCCCCAGAATTTT. Translated, it gives CASSRLQGEQPQNF.

For this clonotype: One junction end does not reproduce the germline sequence, and a read error may be involved. The rearrangement links TRBV5-5 to TRBJ1-5; D is unclear. This CDR3 is built from 14 residues. In germline, CDR1 is SGHKS, CDR2 YYEKEE (reference sequence). The CDR3 region is CASSSSGGNQPQNF. The DNA for the CDR3 is TGTGCCAGCAGCTCTTCTGGAGGCAATCAGCCCCAGAATTTT.

This chain joins TRBV30 and TRBJ2-4; no definite D call. The CDR3 runs to 16 residues. Deletions cut 4 bases from V and 0 bases from J, with 16 bases between. CDR1 and CDR2 from the germline V gene are GTSNPN and SVGIG (reference sequence). CDR3 bases: TGTGCCTGGACTCCTGGACCCCTACTAGCCAAAAACATTCAGTACTTC. Amino acids: CAWTPGPLLAKNIQYF.

This clonotype has at least ten counts. The V and J genes are TRBV5-1 and TRBJ2-7; 8 bases agree with TRBD1. Trimming took 4 bases from V and 3 from J; bases not matched to a gene: 6. The CDR3 length is 14 residues. Germline V CDR1 and CDR2: SGHRS, YFSETQ. In nucleotides, the CDR3 is TGCGCCAGCAGCGTCCGTACAGGGGGCTACGAGCAGTACTTC. Encoded protein: CASSVRTGGYEQYF.

The J gene is TRBJ1-1, the V gene TRBV12-3 or TRBV12-4; D might be TRBD1 (5 bases). The CDR3 totals 16 residues. Trimming cost V 10 bases and J 1 base, with 22 bases left between them. In nucleotides, the CDR3 is TGTGCCACGGCGGTGAATTATGGGGGAGCGAACACTGAAGCTTTCTTT. Amino acid sequence: CATAVNYGGANTEAFF.